Shown below are 13 T cell receptor beta chains from a single sample sequenced in a study of T cells in Graves' hyperthyroidism and ophthalmopathy. TCR beta CDR3 regions were amplified from RNA. The HTBI primer set served for first-round RT-PCR of the TCR CDR3. Each CDR3 protein is one row after TCRdb ran MiXCR on the multiplex PCR reads. Of some 300,000 distinct CDR3 sequences in the sample, less than 20% were seen once. The sample consisted of blood. Receptors originate from a middle-aged man with Graves' ophthalmopathy.

Ten or more counts support this clonotype. The V call is TRBV30, the J call TRBJ1-2; 8 bases agree with TRBD1. Germline V gene sequence: CDR1 GTSNPN, CDR2 SVGIG (reference sequence). Trimming removed 8 bases from V and 3 bases from J; junction bases left unmatched: 8. CDR3 length: 13 residues. The CDR3, as DNA: TGTGCCGGACCAACGACAGGGGACTATGGCTACACCTTC. This sequence encodes CAGPTTGDYGYTF.

This clonotype has at least ten counts. The rearrangement uses TRBV28 and TRBJ2-1, with D perhaps TRBD2 (5 bases). The V gene's germline CDR1 is MDHEN and CDR2 SYDVKM. There are 14 residues in the CDR3. Trimming left V 6 bases short and J 0 bases short, with 9 bases between. CDR3 residues: CASSSTTSYNEQFF. CDR3 DNA sequence: TGTGCCAGCAGCTCGACTACCTCCTACAATGAGCAGTTCTTC.

This chain links TRBV19 with TRBJ1-1; tentatively, D is TRBD1 (6 bases). V lost 3 bases and J lost 7, with 18 bases in between. The CDR3 totals 15 residues. Germline-derived CDR1 and CDR2 are LNHDA and SQIVND (reference sequence). CDR3 sequence (DNA): TGTGCCAGTAGTATTTCCAGGGGATCCCAGGGTGAAGCTTTCTTT. Translating gives CASSISRGSQGEAFF.

Remarks on this clonotype: This may arise from a read error, as a much more abundant clone is one base away. This chain links TRBV20-1 with TRBJ2-3; D is unclear. Germline V gene lookup returns CDR1 DFQATT and CDR2 SNEGSKA (reference sequence). The CDR3 totals 9 residues. The DNA of the CDR3 is TGCAGTGCCCCAGATACGCAGTGTTTT. This codes for CSAPDTQCF.

As to this clonotype: A clone one base away is much larger, so this may be a read error. This chain connects TRBV28 to TRBJ2-7; tentatively, D is TRBD2 (5 bases). The CDR3 length is 15 residues. CDR1 and CDR2 from the germline V gene are MDHEN and SYDVKM. CDR3 residues: CASSLGLPSSYERYF. The CDR3 DNA reads TGTGCCAGCAGCTTAGGACTTCCAAGCTCCTACGAGCGGTACTTC.

J is TRBJ1-2 and V is TRBV10-3; D possibly corresponds to TRBD1 (6 bases). The germline CDR1 and CDR2 sequences are ENHRY and SYGVKD. V was trimmed by 3 bases and J by 5 bases, leaving 16 bases between them. The CDR3 length is 15 residues. The CDR3 sequence is CAISDSDRPFYGYTF. The CDR3 bases are TGTGCCATCAGTGATTCGGACAGACCTTTTTATGGCTACACCTTC.

The V call is TRBV27, the J call TRBJ1-1; 7 bases are shared with TRBD1. Trimming removed 8 bases from V and 4 bases from J; junction bases left unmatched: 7. The CDR3 spans 13 residues. The germline V gene has CDR1 MNHEY and CDR2 SMNVEV (reference sequence). The CDR3 DNA sequence: TGTGCCAGCGCGGTACAGGGGTTCACTGAAGCTTTCTTT. It translates to CASAVQGFTEAFF.

This clonotype was found a few times. J is TRBJ2-7 and V is TRBV9, with 9 bases lining up with TRBD2. This CDR3 region has 16 residues. V shed 4 bases and J 4 bases; nucleotides not matched to a gene: 12. Germline-derived CDR1 and CDR2 are SGDLS and YYNGEE. Here the CDR3 reads CASSPSLAGQLYEQYF. In nucleotides, the CDR3 is TGTGCCAGCAGCCCCAGCCTAGCGGGACAACTTTACGAGCAGTACTTC.

This clonotype appeared many times. The CDR3 sequence is CASSVLPSANEQFF. CDR3 nucleotide sequence: TGTGCCAGCAGCGTACTCCCCTCGGCCAATGAGCAGTTCTTC. The chain has TRBV11-3 and TRBJ2-1, with D hard to call. The CDR3 has 14 residues. Germline V gene sequence: CDR1 SGHNT, CDR2 YENEEA. V was shortened by 5 bases and J by 6 bases, with 14 bases between the two germline ends.

This clonotype was observed many times. The genes are TRBV18 and TRBJ2-1, with D unclear. Germline V gene data show CDR1 as KGHSH and CDR2 as LQKENI. The CDR3 has 15 amino acids. The V and J ends lost 2 bases and 0 bases respectively, with 8 bases between them. This CDR3 reads CASSPNPSSYNEQFF. DNA for the CDR3: TGTGCCAGCTCACCAAACCCGAGCTCCTACAATGAGCAGTTCTTC.

This clonotype has ten or more counts. The chain joins TRBV2 to TRBJ2-7, with 15 bases aligning to TRBD2. The CDR3 is 17 amino acids. Trimming took 5 bases from V and 3 from J; bases not matched to a gene: 8. The germline gives CDR1 SNHLY, CDR2 FYNNEI. In nucleotides, the CDR3 is TGTGCCAGCAGTCCTGGGACTAGCGGGAGGACACGCTACGAGCAGTACTTC. Amino acid sequence: CASSPGTSGRTRYEQYF.

The genes are TRBV5-4 and TRBJ2-3; D call uncertain. CDR3 length: 15 residues. Germline V gene data show CDR1 as SGHNT and CDR2 as YYREEE (reference sequence). V was trimmed by 0 bases and J by 4 bases, leaving 12 bases between them. Here the CDR3 reads CASSLEGPNADTQYF. The DNA for the CDR3 is TGTGCCAGCAGCTTGGAGGGCCCTAACGCAGATACGCAGTATTTT.

This clonotype was observed at least ten times. The chain carries TRBV7-8 and TRBJ1-1; D possibly corresponds to TRBD1 (6 bases). Germline loops: CDR1 SGHVS, CDR2 FQNEAQ. V lost 3 bases to trimming and J lost 4 bases, with 12 bases between them. This CDR3 is built from 14 residues. The CDR3: CASSLEGGVTEAFF. In DNA, the CDR3 is TGTGCCAGCAGCTTGGAGGGGGGTGTCACTGAAGCTTTCTTT.